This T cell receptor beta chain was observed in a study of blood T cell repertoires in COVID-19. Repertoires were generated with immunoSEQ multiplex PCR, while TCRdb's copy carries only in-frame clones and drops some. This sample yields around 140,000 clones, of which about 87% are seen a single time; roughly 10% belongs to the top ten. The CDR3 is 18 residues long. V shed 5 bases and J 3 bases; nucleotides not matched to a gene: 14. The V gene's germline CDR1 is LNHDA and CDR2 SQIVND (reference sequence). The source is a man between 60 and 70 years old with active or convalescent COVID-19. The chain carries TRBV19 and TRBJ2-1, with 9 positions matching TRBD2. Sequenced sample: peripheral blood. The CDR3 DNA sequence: TGTGCCAGTAGTCGCCAGGGACTAGCAACTGGAAACTACAATGAGCAGTTCTTC. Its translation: CASSRQGLATGNYNEQFF. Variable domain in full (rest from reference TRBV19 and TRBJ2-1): DGGITQSPKYLFRKEGQNVTLSCEQNLNHDAMYWYRQDPGQGLRLIYYSQIVNDFQKGDIAEGYSVSREKKESFPLTVTSAQKNPTAFYLCASSRQGLATGNYNEQFFGPGTRLTVL.